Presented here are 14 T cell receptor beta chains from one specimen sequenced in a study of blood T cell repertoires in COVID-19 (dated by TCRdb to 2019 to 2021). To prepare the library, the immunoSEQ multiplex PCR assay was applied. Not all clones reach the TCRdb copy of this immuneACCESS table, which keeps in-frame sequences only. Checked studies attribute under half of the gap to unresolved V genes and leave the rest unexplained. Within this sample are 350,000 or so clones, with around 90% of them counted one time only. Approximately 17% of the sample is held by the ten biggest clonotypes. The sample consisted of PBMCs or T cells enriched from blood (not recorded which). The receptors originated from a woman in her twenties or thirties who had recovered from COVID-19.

The DNA of the CDR3 is TGTGCCACCAGTGATCCCCGACAGGGGACCTACAATGAGCAGTTCTTC. Translation: CATSDPRQGTYNEQFF. The rearrangement uses TRBV24-1 and TRBJ2-1; 8 bases are shared with TRBD1. This CDR3 spans 16 amino acids. The V gene's germline CDR1 is KGHDR and CDR2 SFDVKD. V shed 3 bases, J shed 2 bases, and the junction held 5 bases outside the gene matches.

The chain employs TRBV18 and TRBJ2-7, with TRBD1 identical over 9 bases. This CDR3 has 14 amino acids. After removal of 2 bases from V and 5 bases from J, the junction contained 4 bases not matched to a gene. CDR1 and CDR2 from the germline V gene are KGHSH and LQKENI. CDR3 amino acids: CASSPYRDRDEQYF. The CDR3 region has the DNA TGTGCCAGCTCACCATACCGGGACAGGGACGAGCAGTACTTC.

The CDR3 coding sequence is TGTGCCAGCAGCCAAGAGACAGTCACCTCCTACGAGCAGTACTTC. Amino acid sequence: CASSQETVTSYEQYF. This chain joins TRBV14 and TRBJ2-7; possibly TRBD1 for D (5 bases). Per the germline V gene, CDR1 is SGHDN and CDR2 is FVKESK. The CDR3 spans 15 residues. The V end was cut by 0 bases, the J end by 0 bases, with 9 bases between.

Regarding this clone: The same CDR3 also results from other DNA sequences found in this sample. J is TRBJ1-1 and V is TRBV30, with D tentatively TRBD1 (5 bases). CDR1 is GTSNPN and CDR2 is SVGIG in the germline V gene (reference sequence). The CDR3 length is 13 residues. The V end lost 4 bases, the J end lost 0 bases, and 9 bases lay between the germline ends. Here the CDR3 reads CAWTGGVNTEAFF. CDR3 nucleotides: TGTGCCTGGACAGGAGGGGTGAACACTGAAGCTTTCTTT.

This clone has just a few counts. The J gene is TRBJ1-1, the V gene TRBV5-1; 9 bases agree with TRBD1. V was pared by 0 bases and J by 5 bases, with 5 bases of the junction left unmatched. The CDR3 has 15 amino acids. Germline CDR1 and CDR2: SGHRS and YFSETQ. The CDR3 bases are TGCGCCAGCAGCTTGGGGACAGGGGTCGGGACTGAAGCTTTCTTT. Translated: CASSLGTGVGTEAFF.

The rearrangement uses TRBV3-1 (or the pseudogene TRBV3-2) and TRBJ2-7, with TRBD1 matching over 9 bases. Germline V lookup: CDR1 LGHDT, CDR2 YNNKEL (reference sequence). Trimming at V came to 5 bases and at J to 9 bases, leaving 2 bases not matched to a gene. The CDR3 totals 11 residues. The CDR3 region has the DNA TGTGCCAGCAGCTCGACAGGGGGGCAGTACTTC. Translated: CASSSTGGQYF.

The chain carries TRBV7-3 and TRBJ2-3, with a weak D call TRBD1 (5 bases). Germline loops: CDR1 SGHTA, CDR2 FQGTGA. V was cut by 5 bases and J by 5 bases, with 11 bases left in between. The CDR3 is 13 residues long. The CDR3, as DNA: TGTGCCAGCAGCCAAGGGGCCCAAGATACGCAGTATTTT. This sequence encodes CASSQGAQDTQYF.

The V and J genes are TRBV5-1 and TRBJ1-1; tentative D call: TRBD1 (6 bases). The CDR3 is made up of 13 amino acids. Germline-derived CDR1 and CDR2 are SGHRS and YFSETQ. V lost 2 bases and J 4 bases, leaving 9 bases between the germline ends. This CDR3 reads CASSLQGSTEAFF. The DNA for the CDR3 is TGCGCCAGCAGCTTACAGGGAAGCACTGAAGCTTTCTTT.

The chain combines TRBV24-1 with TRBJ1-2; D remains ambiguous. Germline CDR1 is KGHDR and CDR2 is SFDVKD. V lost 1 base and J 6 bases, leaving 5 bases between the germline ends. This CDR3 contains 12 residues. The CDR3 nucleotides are TGTGCCACCAGTGATTTCCTCGATGGCTACACCTTC. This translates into CATSDFLDGYTF.

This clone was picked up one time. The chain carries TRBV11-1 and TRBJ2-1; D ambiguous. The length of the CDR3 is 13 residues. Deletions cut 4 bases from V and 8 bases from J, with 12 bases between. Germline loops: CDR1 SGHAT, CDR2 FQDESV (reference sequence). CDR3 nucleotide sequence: TGTGCCAGCAGCTCCCAGTATTTGGATGAGCAGTTCTTC. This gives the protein CASSSQYLDEQFF.

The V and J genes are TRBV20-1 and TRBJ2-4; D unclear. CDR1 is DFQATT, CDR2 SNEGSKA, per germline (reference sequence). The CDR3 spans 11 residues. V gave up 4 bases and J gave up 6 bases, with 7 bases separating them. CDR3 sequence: CSAKRGNIQYF. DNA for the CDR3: TGCAGTGCTAAGAGAGGAAACATTCAGTACTTC.

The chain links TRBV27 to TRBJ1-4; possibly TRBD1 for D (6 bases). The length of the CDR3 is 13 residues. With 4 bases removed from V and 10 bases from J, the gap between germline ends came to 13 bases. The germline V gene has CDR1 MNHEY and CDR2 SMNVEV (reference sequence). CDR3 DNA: TGTGCCAGCAGTTCTGGAAACAGGGCAAAACTGTTTTTT. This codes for CASSSGNRAKLFF.

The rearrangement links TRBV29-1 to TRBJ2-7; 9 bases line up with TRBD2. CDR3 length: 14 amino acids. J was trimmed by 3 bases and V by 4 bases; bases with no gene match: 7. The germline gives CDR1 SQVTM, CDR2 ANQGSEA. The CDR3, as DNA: TGCAGCGTTGGATCAGCGGGAGGTCACTACGAGCAGTACTTC. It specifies CSVGSAGGHYEQYF.

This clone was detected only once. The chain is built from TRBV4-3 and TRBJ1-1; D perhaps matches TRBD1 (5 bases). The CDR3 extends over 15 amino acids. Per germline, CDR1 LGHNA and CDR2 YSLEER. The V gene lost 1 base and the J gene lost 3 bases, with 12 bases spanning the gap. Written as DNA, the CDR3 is TGCGCCAGCAGCCAAGGGGGGGTCAGGGACACTGAAGCTTTCTTT. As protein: CASSQGGVRDTEAFF.